This T cell receptor beta chain was recovered during a study of control samples from healthy donors and cancer patients. Using immunoSEQ multiplex PCR, the repertoire was profiled, and TCRdb retains in-frame clones only, with some absent. This sample carries about 250,000 clones, approximately 80% of them seen once, and the ten largest clones take 13%. Germline assignment: CDR1 ENHRY and CDR2 SYGVKD. This CDR3 spans 15 amino acids. The junction had 3 bases not matched to a gene; V was cut back by 5 bases and J by 2 bases. V is TRBV10-3 and J is TRBJ2-1, with 10 bases matching TRBD1. The source material was PBMCs. This sequence originates from a woman in her fifties or sixties with lung cancer. CDR3 DNA: TGTGCCATCAGTCTGACAGGGGGCACCTACAATGAGCAGTTCTTC. Translated, it gives CAISLTGGTYNEQFF.